This T cell receptor (beta chain) was retrieved from a study of control samples from healthy donors and cancer patients. Produced via immunoSEQ multiplex PCR; TCRdb's table is partial and in-frame only. This table holds 65,000 to 90,000 clones, 85% to 95% found once. Looked up from germline, CDR1 is SGHRS and CDR2 is YFSETQ. Trimming removed 6 bases from V and 1 base from J; junction bases left unmatched: 14. The CDR3 covers 17 residues. The V and J genes are TRBV5-1 and TRBJ2-3; 7 bases agree with TRBD1. This TCR derives from a woman aged 25 to 45 in good health. The sequenced sample was blood. CDR3: CASTLDRRRQGTDTQYF. CDR3 DNA sequence: TGCGCCAGCACCCTGGACAGGAGACGCCAAGGCACAGATACGCAGTATTTT.